This T cell receptor (beta chain) is from a study of T cell changes during pregnancy in multiple sclerosis. This clone was detected once. Profiled with immunoSEQ multiplex PCR; TCRdb holds only in-frame clones, not every one. The sample lists roughly 93,000 clones, more than 85% occurring once. Trimming shortened V by 8 bases and J by 2 bases, and 13 bases separated the two germline ends. This CDR3 region has 13 residues. Germline V lookup: CDR1 MGHDK, CDR2 SYGVNS. The rearrangement uses TRBV25-1 and TRBJ2-7; unclear D gene. Specimen: peripheral blood, collected in the first trimester of pregnancy. The clonotype originates from a female donor in good health, enrolled as a control in a pregnancy study. CDR3 in DNA: TGTGCCAGCGCTCAACATGGGCCCTACGAGCAGTACTTC. Protein product: CASAQHGPYEQYF.